This T cell receptor (beta chain) was obtained from a study of response to subunit inactivated influenza vaccine listed by TCRdb under 2018. Regarding the research as a whole: To follow how T cells responded to a trivalent subunit inactivated influenza vaccine, the researchers relied on deep quantitative profiling of the T cell receptor repertoire.

Deletion took 7 bases off V and 4 bases off J, with a span of 15 bases between the germline ends. The germline V gene encodes CDR1 SGHRS and CDR2 YFSETQ. From the cysteine through the phenylalanine, the CDR3 covers 15 amino acids. The CDR3 DNA has 45 bases and is translated from base 1. Study-level results and caveats: According to the authors, only a limited number of new T cells may be recruited by each seasonal influenza vaccination.

Comments on this clonotype: What antigen it recognizes has not been identified. No base-level quality is on record; no much larger clone is a single base apart.

Receptors were amplified or captured by RT-PCR. The sample was run on an Illumina HiSeq 2500. TCRdb applied fastp at Q25 and MiXCR to the public reads, then kept only in-frame beta chains. Every entry covers one CDR3 protein and lists the most common genes and DNA from its rows. This sample gives roughly 650,000 distinct CDR3 sequences in total; 12% to 15% of them show up just once. Approximately 7.6% of the sample belongs to the ten largest clones. The sequencing used PBMCs from blood, collected around 14 days before vaccination. The sequence joins TRBV5-1 to TRBJ2-6; the D segment could be TRBD1, given 6 matching bases. This receptor was taken from a man aged 45 to 65 who received an inactivated influenza vaccine. Donor details come from another sample of the same person, matched by shared clones. At the DNA level, the sequence is TGCGCCAGCTCCCCTGCAGGGGAAGGGGCCAACGTCCTGACTTTC. Its product reads: CASSPAGEGANVLTF.